A selection of T cell receptor beta chains follows, all from one sample in a study of shared clonotypes between healthy human individuals. Sequencing used immunoSEQ multiplex PCR; TCRdb keeps in-frame clones, though not all of them. The repertoire includes about 800,000 clones, 95% to 97% of them detected once, and less than 0.25% sits in the top ten. The sequenced sample was naive CD8+ T cells sorted from blood. The receptors originated from a man under 40 in good health. Both conserved end residues are part of each CDR3. A D gene is named only where the DNA matches it firmly. The size entry is marked missing in some rows and otherwise reads once, few, many or a size class.

d_call: NA; clone_size: NA; j_call: TRBJ1-1; v_call: TRBV7-8; cdr3_aa: CASILGHLKGEAFF; cdr3_nt: TGTGCCAGCATTCTCGGACACCTGAAAGGAGAAGCTTTCTTT
d_call: NA; clone_size: NA; j_call: TRBJ2-7; v_call: TRBV7-6; cdr3_aa: CASSLFEGYEQYF; cdr3_nt: TGTGCCAGCAGCTTATTCGAGGGCTACGAGCAGTACTTC
d_call: NA; clone_size: NA; j_call: TRBJ2-5; v_call: TRBV7-9; cdr3_aa: CASSLVAKETQYF; cdr3_nt: TGTGCCAGCAGCTTAGTGGCGAAAGAGACCCAGTACTTC
d_call: TRBD1; clone_size: NA; j_call: TRBJ2-7; v_call: TRBV27; cdr3_aa: CATQTGSYEQYF; cdr3_nt: TGTGCCACCCAGACAGGGTCCTACGAGCAGTACTTC
d_call: NA; clone_size: NA; j_call: TRBJ2-3; v_call: TRBV7-2; cdr3_aa: CASSLEGALPDTQYF; cdr3_nt: TGTGCCAGCAGCTTAGAGGGAGCCCTTCCAGATACGCAGTATTTT
d_call: NA; clone_size: once; j_call: TRBJ2-2; v_call: TRBV5-5; cdr3_aa: CASSLPTFRTGELFF; cdr3_nt: TGTGCCAGCAGCTTACCCACATTCCGCACCGGGGAGCTGTTTTTT
d_call: NA; clone_size: NA; j_call: TRBJ1-5; v_call: TRBV27; cdr3_aa: CASSPSHYSNQPQHF; cdr3_nt: TGTGCCAGCAGTCCCTCACATTATAGCAATCAGCCCCAGCATTTT
d_call: NA; clone_size: NA; j_call: TRBJ1-5; v_call: TRBV7-9; cdr3_aa: CASSNGDSPQHF; cdr3_nt: TGTGCCAGCAGCAATGGTGACTCGCCCCAGCATTTT
d_call: NA; clone_size: NA; j_call: TRBJ2-7; v_call: TRBV4-3; cdr3_aa: CASSQVGRGYEQYF; cdr3_nt: TGCGCCAGCAGCCAAGTAGGCAGAGGCTACGAGCAGTACTTC
d_call: NA; clone_size: NA; j_call: TRBJ2-7; v_call: TRBV19; cdr3_aa: CASSIQESYEQYF; cdr3_nt: TGTGCCAGTAGTATTCAGGAATCCTACGAGCAGTACTTC
d_call: TRBD1; clone_size: NA; j_call: TRBJ2-7; v_call: TRBV7-2; cdr3_aa: CASSLWETGNYEQYF; cdr3_nt: TGTGCCAGCAGCTTATGGGAGACAGGGAACTACGAGCAGTACTTC
d_call: TRBD2; clone_size: NA; j_call: TRBJ2-7; v_call: TRBV28; cdr3_aa: CASSLRREGFYEQYF; cdr3_nt: TGTGCCAGCAGTTTAAGGCGGGAGGGGTTCTACGAGCAGTACTTC
d_call: NA; clone_size: NA; j_call: TRBJ2-7; v_call: TRBV29-1; cdr3_aa: CSAYGISYEQYF; cdr3_nt: TGCAGCGCCTACGGGATTTCCTACGAGCAGTACTTC
d_call: TRBD1; clone_size: NA; j_call: TRBJ2-2; v_call: TRBV28; cdr3_aa: CASSFRTGPYTGELFF; cdr3_nt: TGTGCCAGCTCTTTCCGGACAGGACCTTACACCGGGGAGCTGTTTTTT
d_call: NA; clone_size: NA; j_call: TRBJ1-4; v_call: TRBV6-6; cdr3_aa: CASSYPAGVDEKLFF; cdr3_nt: TGTGCCAGCAGTTACCCGGCCGGGGTGGATGAAAAACTGTTTTTT
d_call: NA; clone_size: NA; j_call: TRBJ1-4; v_call: TRBV18; cdr3_aa: CASGQSPGAGNEKLFF; cdr3_nt: TGTGCCAGCGGGCAATCACCTGGGGCCGGCAATGAAAAACTGTTTTTT
d_call: TRBD1; clone_size: NA; j_call: TRBJ2-7; v_call: TRBV27; cdr3_aa: CASSLLTGVGEQYF; cdr3_nt: TGTGCCAGCAGTTTACTAACAGGGGTAGGCGAGCAGTACTTC
d_call: NA; clone_size: NA; j_call: TRBJ2-3; v_call: TRBV5-8; cdr3_aa: CASSSSGWTNTDTQYF; cdr3_nt: TGTGCCAGCAGCTCCAGTGGGTGGACTAACACAGATACGCAGTATTTT
d_call: TRBD1; clone_size: NA; j_call: TRBJ2-1; v_call: TRBV23-1; cdr3_aa: CASRSGQGEDNEQFF; cdr3_nt: TGCGCCAGCAGGTCCGGACAGGGGGAGGACAATGAGCAGTTCTTC
d_call: NA; clone_size: NA; j_call: TRBJ2-7; v_call: TRBV6-5; cdr3_aa: CASSPGSDYEQYF; cdr3_nt: TGTGCCAGCAGTCCGGGTTCCGACTACGAGCAGTACTTC
d_call: TRBD1; clone_size: NA; j_call: TRBJ1-5; v_call: TRBV5-1; cdr3_aa: CASSPGQGAGNQPQHF; cdr3_nt: TGCGCCAGCAGCCCCGGACAGGGGGCTGGAAATCAGCCCCAGCATTTT
d_call: NA; clone_size: NA; j_call: TRBJ2-1; v_call: TRBV27; cdr3_aa: CASSRPGSYNEQFF; cdr3_nt: TGTGCCAGCAGCCGACCAGGGTCCTACAATGAGCAGTTCTTC
d_call: NA; clone_size: NA; j_call: TRBJ2-1; v_call: TRBV10-2; cdr3_aa: CASSESRVWGNEQFF; cdr3_nt: TGCGCCAGCAGTGAAAGCAGGGTATGGGGCAATGAGCAGTTCTTC
d_call: NA; clone_size: once; j_call: TRBJ2-7; v_call: TRBV7-2; cdr3_aa: CASSFQGFHEQYF; cdr3_nt: TGTGCCAGCAGCTTCCAGGGGTTCCACGAGCAGTACTTC
d_call: NA; clone_size: NA; j_call: TRBJ2-7; v_call: TRBV5-5; cdr3_aa: CASSLNHEQYF; cdr3_nt: TGTGCCAGCAGCTTGAACCACGAGCAGTACTTC
d_call: TRBD1; clone_size: NA; j_call: TRBJ2-1; v_call: TRBV11-2; cdr3_aa: CASSLEEQGGGNEQFF; cdr3_nt: TGTGCCAGCAGCTTAGAGGAACAGGGGGGTGGCAATGAGCAGTTCTTC
d_call: TRBD2; clone_size: NA; j_call: TRBJ2-7; v_call: TRBV19; cdr3_aa: CASSIISGSNYEQYF; cdr3_nt: TGTGCCAGTAGTATTATTAGCGGGAGTAACTACGAGCAGTACTTC
d_call: NA; clone_size: NA; j_call: TRBJ2-3; v_call: TRBV30; cdr3_aa: CAWSVLDLSVTDTQYF; cdr3_nt: TGTGCCTGGAGTGTACTCGACCTAAGCGTCACAGATACGCAGTATTTT
d_call: NA; clone_size: NA; j_call: TRBJ2-7; v_call: TRBV7-9; cdr3_aa: CASSLDSDSPFYEQYF; cdr3_nt: TGTGCCAGCAGCCTCGACTCGGACAGCCCTTTCTACGAGCAGTACTTC
d_call: TRBD2; clone_size: NA; j_call: TRBJ2-3; v_call: TRBV27; cdr3_aa: CASSLEGTSGVPFTDTQYF; cdr3_nt: TGTGCCAGCAGTTTAGAGGGGACTAGCGGAGTGCCTTTCACAGATACGCAGTATTTT
d_call: TRBD1; clone_size: NA; j_call: TRBJ2-1; v_call: TRBV6-1; cdr3_aa: CASSLSRDRDNEQFF; cdr3_nt: TGTGCCAGCAGTCTATCTCGGGACAGAGACAATGAGCAGTTCTTC
d_call: NA; clone_size: once; j_call: TRBJ2-7; v_call: TRBV11-2; cdr3_aa: CASSLGITGYEQYF; cdr3_nt: TGTGCCAGCAGCTTAGGTATAACAGGCTACGAGCAGTACTTC
d_call: TRBD1; clone_size: NA; j_call: TRBJ2-7; v_call: TRBV6-6; cdr3_aa: CASRDRGKGYEQYF; cdr3_nt: TGTGCCAGCAGGGACAGGGGGAAGGGTTACGAGCAGTACTTC
d_call: NA; clone_size: NA; j_call: TRBJ2-4; v_call: TRBV19; cdr3_aa: CASSIVRGFGKNIQYF; cdr3_nt: TGTGCCAGTAGTATTGTCCGGGGTTTCGGCAAAAACATTCAGTACTTC
d_call: NA; clone_size: once; j_call: TRBJ2-1; v_call: TRBV7-8; cdr3_aa: CASSLIPAGSGVFYNEQFF; cdr3_nt: TGTGCCAGCAGCTTAATCCCTGCGGGGTCGGGGGTTTTTTACAATGAGCAGTTCTTC
d_call: TRBD1; clone_size: NA; j_call: TRBJ1-4; v_call: TRBV29-1; cdr3_aa: CSALRGRDEKLFF; cdr3_nt: TGCAGCGCCCTCAGGGGGCGAGATGAAAAACTGTTTTTT
d_call: TRBD2; clone_size: NA; j_call: TRBJ2-1; v_call: TRBV10-2; cdr3_aa: CASSDRPSGYNEQFF; cdr3_nt: TGCGCCAGCAGTGACCGGCCTAGCGGATACAATGAGCAGTTCTTC
d_call: NA; clone_size: NA; j_call: TRBJ1-2; v_call: TRBV9; cdr3_aa: CASDSNYGYTF; cdr3_nt: TGTGCCAGTGACAGTAACTATGGCTACACCTTC